These T cell receptor beta chains were read from a single sample in a study of vaccination and CD4 T cells after COVID-19. Their antigen targets remain unknown. TCRdb passed the PCR reads through MiXCR, listing each CDR3 protein once. The sample records about 21,000 distinct CDR3 sequences, around 35% being singletons. Here the sequenced sample was CD4+ T cells from blood, cultured in vitro, taken before SARS-CoV-2 vaccination. The receptors stem from a human donor who had recovered from COVID-19. Both conserved end residues are part of each CDR3. The D gene is left open where the match is weak. For some rows the clone size is stated as once, few or many, or as a class when expanded; others skip it.

TRBV21-1	TRBJ1-2	-	-	CASSKRTGEGYTF	TGTGCCAGCAGCAAGAGGACAGGGGAGGGCTACACCTTC
TRBV20-1	TRBJ1-5	few	-	CSARDLGGLDQPQHF	TGCAGTGCTAGAGATCTCGGGGGGCTGGATCAGCCCCAGCATTTT
TRBV6-1	TRBJ1-3	few	-	CASSSRQGNTIYF	TGTGCCAGCAGCAGTCGACAGGGAAACACCATATATTTT
TRBV19	TRBJ1-5	-	TRBD1	CASTQTGDSNQPQHF	TGTGCCAGTACTCAGACAGGGGATAGCAATCAGCCCCAGCATTTT
TRBV12-3/TRBV12-4	TRBJ1-6	-	TRBD1	CASKGTGVVNSPLHF	TGTGCCAGCAAGGGGACAGGGGTCGTAAATTCACCCCTCCACTTT
TRBV7-9	TRBJ2-1	-	TRBD2	CASSRREEQFF	TGTGCCAGCAGCCGGCGGGAGGAGCAGTTCTTC
TRBV20-1	TRBJ2-1	-	TRBD2	CSASTERGTNEQFF	TGCAGTGCAAGCACCGAGCGGGGAACCAATGAGCAGTTCTTC
TRBV27	TRBJ2-1	-	TRBD2	CASRLAGVFYNEQFF	TGTGCCAGCAGATTAGCGGGAGTATTCTACAATGAGCAGTTCTTC
TRBV11-2	TRBJ2-4	-	-	CASSSDGGVLAKNIQYF	TGTGCCAGCAGCTCAGATGGGGGTGTCCTCGCCAAAAACATTCAGTACTTC
TRBV25-1	TRBJ1-2	few	-	CASSHLEGLHGYTF	TGTGCCAGCAGTCATTTAGAGGGGTTGCATGGCTACACCTTC
TRBV6-5	TRBJ2-6	once	-	CASSYSGVANVLTF	TGTGCCAGCAGTTACTCTGGAGTGGCCAACGTCCTGACTTTC
TRBV20-1	TRBJ1-2	-	-	CSARVDPGSPGYGYTF	TGCAGTGCTAGAGTTGACCCGGGCTCGCCCGGCTATGGCTACACCTTC
TRBV27	TRBJ1-6	-	TRBD1	CASSLTQGAYNSPLHF	TGTGCCAGCAGTTTAACGCAGGGGGCCTATAATTCACCCCTCCACTTT
TRBV11-3	TRBJ1-2	-	-	CASSLGQSGYTF	TGTGCCAGCAGCTTAGGACAGAGTGGCTACACCTTC
TRBV4-3	TRBJ1-1	-	-	CASSPIRQTEAFF	TGCGCCAGCAGCCCCATTCGACAAACTGAAGCTTTCTTT
TRBV7-9	TRBJ1-2	-	-	CASSLEGYGYTF	TGTGCCAGCAGCTTGGAAGGTTATGGCTACACCTTC
TRBV6-2/TRBV6-3	TRBJ1-2	few	-	CASSYLDRDYGYTF	TGTGCCAGCAGTTACTTGGATAGAGACTATGGCTACACCTTC
TRBV12-3/TRBV12-4	TRBJ2-3	-	-	CASSFRGYTQYF	TGTGCCAGCAGTTTCCGGGGATATACGCAGTATTTT
TRBV7-2	TRBJ1-2	-	-	CASSLPKDGGYTF	TGTGCCAGCAGCTTACCTAAGGACGGTGGCTACACCTTC
TRBV11-3	TRBJ2-3	few	-	CASSPIRSSTDTQYF	TGTGCCAGCAGCCCCATCAGGTCTAGCACAGATACGCAGTATTTT
TRBV18	TRBJ2-7	-	-	CASSPVEASEQYF	TGTGCCAGCTCACCAGTTGAGGCCTCCGAGCAGTACTTC
TRBV20-1	TRBJ2-3	-	TRBD1	CSASVTGGYEDTQYF	TGCAGTGCTAGCGTGACAGGGGGCTACGAAGATACGCAGTATTTT
TRBV19	TRBJ1-2	-	TRBD1	CASSMDGTGYSNYGYTF	TGTGCCAGTAGTATGGACGGGACAGGTTACTCTAACTATGGCTACACCTTC
TRBV7-8	TRBJ2-5	few	-	CASSPHKPEETQYF	TGTGCCAGCAGCCCCCATAAACCGGAAGAGACCCAGTACTTC
TRBV6-1	TRBJ1-2	-	TRBD1	CATSGGYGYTF	TGTGCCACTTCAGGGGGCTATGGCTACACCTTC
TRBV11-3	TRBJ2-1	-	TRBD2	CASSLTISGSSYNEQFF	TGTGCCAGCAGCTTGACTATTAGCGGGAGCTCCTACAATGAGCAGTTCTTC
TRBV24-1	TRBJ2-5	-	TRBD2	CATSDTGTSGIKETQYF	TGTGCCACCAGTGATACGGGGACTAGCGGGATCAAAGAGACCCAGTACTTC
TRBV15	TRBJ2-3	-	-	CATSRGGSGGLVPQGGTDTQYF	TGTGCCACCAGCAGAGGGGGGTCCGGGGGACTCGTCCCTCAGGGCGGCACAGATACGCAGTATTTT
TRBV25-1	TRBJ1-1	-	TRBD1	CASSKTGGTEAFF	TGTGCCAGCAGTAAGACAGGGGGCACTGAAGCTTTCTTT